This is a list of T cell receptor beta chains from one sample in a study of OX40 agonist ivuxolimab in advanced cancers. The protocol was immunoSEQ multiplex PCR, while the TCRdb copy is restricted to in-frame clones and leaves out a portion. The profile shows 50,000 to 65,000 clones, more than 75% of them singletons. This material consisted of CD4+ or CD8+ T cells sorted from blood, taken in a trial of the OX40 agonist ivuxolimab. These receptors all stem from an adult with an advanced solid tumor such as melanoma, head and neck, liver or kidney cancer. Both conserved end residues are part of each CDR3. Each record gives: CDR3 protein, CDR3 DNA, D gene, V gene, clone size, J gene. The D gene is left open where the match is weak. Some rows have no size entry. The others give once, few or many, or a class for an expanded clone.

CASSASRGLSQETQYF | TGTGCCAGCAGCGCTTCCCGAGGACTATCTCAAGAGACCCAGTACTTC | - | TRBV7-8 | - | TRBJ2-5
CASGRLDNEQFF | TGTGCCAGCGGCCGACTTGACAATGAGCAGTTCTTC | - | TRBV9 | - | TRBJ2-1
CASSRFPGQGASYNEQFF | TGTGCCAGCAGTCGATTTCCGGGACAGGGGGCCTCCTACAATGAGCAGTTCTTC | TRBD1 | TRBV28 | - | TRBJ2-1
CASTEKNTGELFF | TGTGCCAGCACCGAGAAGAACACCGGGGAGCTGTTTTTT | - | TRBV28 | - | TRBJ2-2
CASSLRTSGTGELFF | TGTGCCAGCAGCTTAAGGACTAGCGGGACCGGGGAGCTGTTTTTT | TRBD2 | TRBV5-6 | - | TRBJ2-2
CASSAGSNEKLFF | TGTGCCAGCAGTGCAGGGTCTAATGAAAAACTGTTTTTT | - | TRBV2 | - | TRBJ1-4
CASSLRAEYNEQFF | TGCGCCAGCAGCTTGAGAGCAGAATACAATGAGCAGTTCTTC | - | TRBV5-1 | once | TRBJ2-1
CASTGDRVGEQYF | TGTGCCAGCACCGGGGACAGGGTAGGCGAGCAGTACTTC | TRBD1 | TRBV2 | - | TRBJ2-7
CASSLEVAGELFF | TGTGCCAGCAGCTTAGAAGTGGCCGGGGAGCTGTTTTTT | - | TRBV11-2 | - | TRBJ2-2
CASSLDRQETQYF | TGTGCCAGCAGCTTGGATCGCCAAGAGACCCAGTACTTC | - | TRBV11-3 | - | TRBJ2-5
CASCLGTPGWEDEQFF | TGTGCCAGCTGCTTGGGGACTCCGGGCTGGGAAGATGAGCAGTTCTTC | - | TRBV7-8 | - | TRBJ2-1
CASSYRQGKPYEQYF | TGTGCCAGCAGTTATCGGCAGGGAAAACCCTACGAGCAGTACTTC | - | TRBV6-5 | - | TRBJ2-7
CASSSGTSGKYQETQYF | TGCGCCAGCAGCTCCGGGACTAGCGGGAAGTACCAAGAGACCCAGTACTTC | TRBD2 | TRBV5-1 | - | TRBJ2-5
CATSSRTSGAPEQYF | TGTGCCACCAGCAGTCGGACTAGCGGGGCCCCGGAGCAGTACTTC | TRBD2 | TRBV15 | - | TRBJ2-7
CASSLMEGRGSNYGYTF | TGTGCCAGCAGTTTAATGGAGGGAAGAGGGAGTAACTATGGCTACACCTTC | - | TRBV28 | - | TRBJ1-2
CASSTLRRMNTIYF | TGTGCCAGCAGCACTCTCAGAAGGATGAACACCATATATTTT | - | TRBV11-2 | - | TRBJ1-3
CASTSGSGRASGEQFF | TGTGCCAGCACCTCTGGTAGCGGGAGGGCCTCGGGTGAGCAGTTCTTC | TRBD2 | TRBV11-2 | - | TRBJ2-1
CASSLGGASYEQYF | TGCGCCAGCAGCTTGGGTGGGGCGTCCTACGAGCAGTACTTC | - | TRBV5-1 | few | TRBJ2-7
CSVGSSQPQHF | TGCAGTGTAGGGTCGTCTCAGCCCCAGCATTTT | - | TRBV20-1 | - | TRBJ1-5
CASSIGHQQETQYF | TGTGCCAGTAGTATCGGCCATCAACAAGAGACCCAGTACTTC | - | TRBV19 | - | TRBJ2-5
CASSVKKDSSYGYTF | TGTGCCAGCAGTGTAAAGAAAGACAGCTCCTATGGCTACACCTTC | - | TRBV28 | - | TRBJ1-2
CAPGRNYGYTF | TGTGCCCCCGGACGGAACTATGGCTACACCTTC | - | TRBV28 | once | TRBJ1-2
CASSLDRAETQYF | TGTGCCAGCAGTTTAGACAGGGCAGAGACCCAGTACTTC | TRBD1 | TRBV28 | - | TRBJ2-5
CASSLGFRLKRDNEQFF | TGTGCCAGCAGCTTAGGGTTCAGACTCAAGCGGGACAATGAGCAGTTCTTC | - | TRBV7-9 | - | TRBJ2-1
CASSLALGGNEQFF | TGTGCCAGCAGCTTAGCGCTGGGAGGCAATGAGCAGTTCTTC | - | TRBV7-8 | - | TRBJ2-1
CASSLAAGSYNEQFF | TGTGCCAGCAGCTTAGCGGCGGGCTCCTACAATGAGCAGTTCTTC | - | TRBV7-2 | - | TRBJ2-1
CSGGGNTGELFF | TGCAGCGGCGGGGGGAACACCGGGGAGCTGTTTTTT | TRBD2 | TRBV29-1 | - | TRBJ2-2
CASSATATVYGYTF | TGTGCCAGCAGCGCGACAGCTACAGTCTATGGCTACACCTTC | - | TRBV9 | - | TRBJ1-2
CASSEEQGAQAFF | TGTGCCAGCAGTGAAGAACAGGGGGCACAAGCTTTCTTT | TRBD1 | TRBV2 | - | TRBJ1-1
CASSLTGFETQYF | TGTGCCAGCAGCTTGACAGGGTTCGAGACCCAGTACTTC | TRBD1 | TRBV11-3 | once | TRBJ2-5
CASRRSDTQYF | TGTGCCAGCAGAAGATCAGATACGCAGTATTTT | - | TRBV7-2 | - | TRBJ2-3
CASSLTGVNTGELFF | TGTGCCAGCAGCTTGACAGGGGTCAACACCGGGGAGCTGTTTTTT | TRBD1 | TRBV7-2 | - | TRBJ2-2
CASSLRQGSGRETQYF | TGTGCCAGCAGCCTAAGGCAGGGTAGCGGGAGAGAGACCCAGTACTTC | TRBD2 | TRBV7-2 | few | TRBJ2-5
CASSPTSGGHNEQFF | TGTGCCAGCAGCCCGACTAGCGGGGGGCACAATGAGCAGTTCTTC | TRBD2 | TRBV7-2 | - | TRBJ2-1
CASSLIRGGTDTQYF | TGTGCCAGCAGTTTAATCAGGGGCGGCACAGATACGCAGTATTTT | - | TRBV28 | - | TRBJ2-3
CASSRGPREPDEQYF | TGTGCCAGCTCACGGGGACCGAGAGAACCTGACGAGCAGTACTTC | - | TRBV18 | - | TRBJ2-7
CASSSEDRGRNYGYTF | TGTGCCAGCAGCTCCGAGGACAGGGGCCGAAACTATGGCTACACCTTC | TRBD1 | TRBV11-2 | once | TRBJ1-2
CASSLDWDRGLKNIQYF | TGTGCCAGCAGCTTAGATTGGGACAGGGGCCTCAAAAACATTCAGTACTTC | TRBD1 | TRBV7-2 | - | TRBJ2-4
CASSLGLIYGYTF | TGTGCCAGCAGCCTGGGACTGATCTATGGCTACACCTTC | - | TRBV7-2 | - | TRBJ1-2
CASSSSVSASYEQYF | TGTGCCAGCTCAAGTTCAGTATCCGCCTCCTACGAGCAGTACTTC | - | TRBV18 | - | TRBJ2-7
CASRQGAADTQYF | TGTGCCAGTAGACAGGGGGCAGCGGATACGCAGTATTTT | TRBD1 | TRBV19 | - | TRBJ2-3
CASSLGNSGQFF | TGTGCCAGCAGCTTAGGCAATAGCGGGCAGTTCTTC | - | TRBV7-2 | - | TRBJ2-1
CASSYLTGWSGYTF | TGTGCCAGCAGTTACCTGACAGGGTGGTCGGGCTACACCTTC | TRBD1 | TRBV6-5 | - | TRBJ1-2
CASSYTQGGGLNQPQHF | TGTGCCAGCAGCTATACCCAGGGGGGTGGTCTCAATCAGCCCCAGCATTTT | TRBD1 | TRBV28 | - | TRBJ1-5
CAWSVPAGRSGIQYF | TGTGCCTGGAGTGTACCGGCAGGGAGGTCAGGCATTCAGTACTTC | - | TRBV30 | - | TRBJ2-4
CASSLDRIGVGETQYF | TGCGCCAGCAGCTTGGACAGGATAGGGGTAGGGGAGACCCAGTACTTC | - | TRBV5-1 | - | TRBJ2-5
CASSFDRHNEQFF | TGTGCCAGCAGCTTTGATCGGCACAATGAGCAGTTCTTC | - | TRBV11-3 | - | TRBJ2-1
CASSLWGSYEQFF | TGCGCCAGCAGCTTGTGGGGATCCTATGAGCAGTTCTTC | - | TRBV5-1 | - | TRBJ2-1
CASSLSLGTAGDTEAFF | TGTGCCAGCAGTTTAAGTCTCGGGACTGCTGGAGACACTGAAGCTTTCTTT | - | TRBV28 | - | TRBJ1-1
CPGSALWNRGNEAFF | TGTCCTGGGAGCGCACTATGGAACAGGGGGAATGAAGCTTTCTTT | - | TRBV22-1 | - | TRBJ1-1